These 8 T cell receptor beta chains originate from one sample sequenced in a study of CD8 T cells in Susac syndrome. RNA was extracted with the RNeasy kit, and a quantity of roughly 0.5 to 1 ug was reverse transcribed using random hexamers. TCRdb fed the immunoSEQ multiplex PCR reads into MiXCR, producing one record per CDR3 protein. The sample has under 95,000 distinct CDR3 sequences, just under 95% seen once. Input material: CD4+ T cells from PBMCs. Receptors originate from a human donor with Susac syndrome.

The V and J genes are TRBV5-4 and TRBJ1-1; maybe TRBD1 (6 bases). Germline CDR1 is SGHNT and CDR2 is YYREEE (reference sequence). This CDR3 region has 14 residues. V was shortened by 3 bases and J by 4 bases, with 13 bases between the two germline ends. Written as DNA, the CDR3 is TGTGCCAGCAGCTCAGCAGGGGACGCCACTGAAGCTTTCTTT. Translated, it gives CASSSAGDATEAFF.

The chain carries TRBV2 and TRBJ2-3; D might be TRBD2 (6 bases). The V gene lost 8 bases and the J gene lost 1 base, with 16 bases spanning the gap. The CDR3 sequence is 15 residues long. Germline V gene sequence: CDR1 SNHLY, CDR2 FYNNEI. CDR3 in amino acids: CASGWRVQGTDTQYF. The CDR3 DNA follows: TGTGCCAGCGGTTGGAGGGTGCAGGGCACAGATACGCAGTATTTT.

The chain joins TRBV20-1 to TRBJ1-1; unclear D gene. Germline-derived CDR1 and CDR2 are DFQATT and SNEGSKA (reference sequence). Trimming removed 5 bases from V and 4 bases from J, with 17 bases in between. The CDR3 loop spans 14 amino acids. The CDR3 region has the DNA TGCAGTGCTCAGTTTGGGTCCGCAGCCACTGAAGCTTTCTTT. Residues: CSAQFGSAATEAFF.

This chain uses TRBV20-1 with TRBJ1-6, with 9 bases matching TRBD1. CDR3 length equals 13 residues. After removal of 3 bases from V and 10 bases from J, the junction contained 4 bases not matched to a gene. Germline assignment: CDR1 DFQATT and CDR2 SNEGSKA (reference sequence). The DNA of the CDR3 is TGCAGTGCTAGGGGACAGGGAGGATCACCCCTCCACTTT. This sequence encodes CSARGQGGSPLHF.

As DNA, the CDR3 is TGTGCCAGCAGCCGCGGGGAGACGGCAGGGACAAATACGCAGTATTTT. Protein product: CASSRGETAGTNTQYF. V is TRBV4-2 and J is TRBJ2-3; D might be TRBD1 or TRBD2, each matching 6 bases. From germline, CDR1 is LGHNA and CDR2 YNFKEQ. With 4 bases removed from V and 7 bases from J, the gap between germline ends came to 21 bases. This CDR3 is 16 amino acids long.

The V call is TRBV3-1, the J call TRBJ1-6, with D uncertain. The germline gives CDR1 LGHDT, CDR2 YNNKEL (reference sequence). The CDR3 is 15 residues long. The V end was cut by 1 base, the J end by 7 bases, with 11 bases between. The CDR3 DNA sequence: TGTGCCAGCAGCCAAGGGAGTAGGTGGAATTCACCCCTCCACTTT. This encodes CASSQGSRWNSPLHF. The whole variable domain, filled in from reference TRBV3-1 and TRBJ1-6, reads DTAVSQTPKYLVTQMGNDKSIKCEQNLGHDTMYWYKQDSKKFLKIMFSYNNKELIINETVPNRFSPKSPDKAHLNLHINSLELGDSAVYFCASSQGSRWNSPLHFGNGTRLTVT.

The chain carries TRBV11-2 and TRBJ2-7; TRBD2 aligns across 7 bases. This CDR3 is 11 amino acids long. The J segment lost 7 bases and the V segment lost 5 bases, leaving 2 bases of the junction unmatched. CDR1 is SGHAT and CDR2 is FQNNGV in the germline V gene. CDR3 coding DNA: TGTGCCAGCAGCCCCGGGGGGGAGCAGTACTTC. Protein product: CASSPGGEQYF.

The J gene is TRBJ1-1, the V gene TRBV25-1; D remains ambiguous. The germline V gene encodes CDR1 MGHDK and CDR2 SYGVNS. This CDR3 region has 13 residues. Trimming pared 3 bases from V and 5 bases from J, leaving 10 bases between. The CDR3 bases are TGTGCCAGCAGTGAGTCCGGGGAGACTGAAGCTTTCTTT. It yields the protein CASSESGETEAFF.